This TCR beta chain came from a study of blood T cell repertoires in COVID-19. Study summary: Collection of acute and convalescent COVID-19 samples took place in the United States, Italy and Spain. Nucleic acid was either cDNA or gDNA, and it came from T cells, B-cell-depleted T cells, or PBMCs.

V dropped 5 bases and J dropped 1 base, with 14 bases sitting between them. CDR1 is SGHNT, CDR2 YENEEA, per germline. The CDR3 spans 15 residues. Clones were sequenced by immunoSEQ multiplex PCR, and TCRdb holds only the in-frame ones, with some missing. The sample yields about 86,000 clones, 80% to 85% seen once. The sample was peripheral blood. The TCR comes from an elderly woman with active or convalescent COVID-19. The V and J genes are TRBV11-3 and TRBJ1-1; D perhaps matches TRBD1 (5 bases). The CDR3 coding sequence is TGTGCCAGCAGCCCCCGGGGGGGAAGGAACACTGAAGCTTTCTTT. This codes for CASSPRGGRNTEAFF.